Shown below are 30 T cell receptor beta chains from a single sample sequenced in a study of control samples from healthy donors and cancer patients. Clones were read by immunoSEQ multiplex PCR, and TCRdb kept only the in-frame ones, dropping some. The repertoire holds 120,000 or so clones, with roughly 87% as singletons. The specimen was blood. The receptors stem from a young man in good health.

The gene calls are TRBV18 and TRBJ2-3; 9 bases fit TRBD1. This CDR3 contains 14 residues. The V gene end was trimmed by 2 bases and the J gene end by 3 bases; junction bases not matched to a gene: 0. Germline assignment: CDR1 KGHSH and CDR2 LQKENI. The chain's CDR3 is CASSPGQGTDTQYF. The CDR3 nucleotides read TGTGCCAGCTCACCAGGACAGGGGACAGATACGCAGTATTTT.

The chain uses TRBV18 and TRBJ2-1; D is ambiguous. CDR3 length: 15 amino acids. From germline, CDR1 is KGHSH and CDR2 LQKENI. With 5 bases removed from V and 3 bases from J, the gap between germline ends came to 14 bases. CDR3 in DNA: TGTGCCAGCTCATCTAGTTTATCGGACTACAATGAGCAGTTCTTC. This translates into CASSSSLSDYNEQFF. Full variable domain (rest looked up from reference TRBV18 and TRBJ2-1): NAGVMQNPRHLVRRRGQEARLRCSPMKGHSHVYWYRQLPEEGLKFMVYLQKENIIDESGMPKERFSAEFPKEGPSILRIQQVVRGDSAAYFCASSSSLSDYNEQFFGPGTRLTVL.

V and J are TRBV7-9 and TRBJ1-2, with TRBD1 matching over 7 bases. V lost 5 bases and J lost 0; bases outside the gene matches: 6. The CDR3 has 15 amino acids. The germline V gene has CDR1 SEHNR and CDR2 FQNEAQ (reference sequence). CDR3 amino acids: CASSQDRNSNYGYTF. The CDR3 coding sequence is TGTGCCAGCAGCCAGGACAGGAACTCTAACTATGGCTACACCTTC. Based on the CDR3 plus reference TRBV7-9 and TRBJ1-2, the full variable domain is DTGVSQNPRHKITKRGQNVTFRCDPISEHNRLYWYRQTLGQGPEFLTYFQNEAQLEKSRLLSDRFSAERPKGSFSTLEIQRTEQGDSAMYLCASSQDRNSNYGYTFGSGTRLTVV.

The chain combines TRBV5-6 with TRBJ2-5, with 7 bases aligning to TRBD1. The CDR3 consists of 13 residues. The germline CDR1 and CDR2 sequences are SGHDT and YYEEEE. V gave up 3 bases and J gave up 4 bases; unmatched junction bases: 3. CDR3 sequence reads: CASSYYRGETQYF. CDR3 coding DNA: TGTGCCAGCAGCTACTACAGGGGAGAGACCCAGTACTTC.

The chain combines TRBV15 with TRBJ2-7, with a weak D call TRBD1 (6 bases). Germline V lookup: CDR1 LNHNV, CDR2 YYDKDF (reference sequence). V lost 0 bases to trimming and J lost 0 bases, with 18 bases between them. The CDR3 has 18 amino acids. The CDR3 DNA is TGTGCCACCAGCAGAGAAGCGGTGCGGCAGGGGAACTCCTACGAGCAGTACTTC. Residues: CATSREAVRQGNSYEQYF.

This chain uses TRBV7-2 with TRBJ2-5, with 8 positions matching TRBD2. Germline loops: CDR1 SGHTA, CDR2 FQGNSA. CDR3 length equals 16 residues. The V segment lost 1 base and the J segment 4 bases; nucleotides outside the gene matches: 8. The CDR3: CASSLVGRGERETQYF. The CDR3 DNA sequence: TGTGCCAGCAGCTTAGTCGGGCGGGGGGAACGAGAGACCCAGTACTTC.

The genes are TRBV9 and TRBJ2-7; no firm D call. Germline V gene lookup returns CDR1 SGDLS and CDR2 YYNGEE. Trimming took 0 bases from V and 4 from J, leaving 11 bases between them. The CDR3 consists of 14 residues. The CDR3 DNA is TGTGCCAGCAGCGTAGATGACGGATCTTACGAGCAGTACTTC. Translated: CASSVDDGSYEQYF. The full variable domain, with the rest looked up from reference TRBV9 and TRBJ2-7, is DSGVTQTPKHLITATGQRVTLRCSPRSGDLSVYWYQQSLDQGLQFLIQYYNGEERAKGNILERFSAQQFPDLHSELNLSSLELGDSALYFCASSVDDGSYEQYFGPGTRLTVT.

The chain combines TRBV24-1 with TRBJ2-5; unclear D gene. Germline CDR1 and CDR2: KGHDR and SFDVKD. V was clipped by 4 bases and J by 2 bases, with 4 bases between them. The CDR3 covers 12 residues. CDR3 region: CATSDLQETQYF. CDR3 in DNA: TGTGCCACCAGTGACCTACAAGAGACCCAGTACTTC.

The chain has TRBV4-3 and TRBJ2-7; D unresolved. The CDR3 runs to 15 residues. The germline V and J ends were trimmed by 0 bases and 1 base, with 10 bases remaining between them. Germline CDR1 reads LGHNA; CDR2 reads YSLEER. CDR3 residues: CASSQERMESYEQYF. CDR3 in DNA: TGCGCCAGCAGCCAAGAGAGAATGGAGTCCTACGAGCAGTACTTC.

This clone has just one count. This rearrangement joins TRBV3-1 (or the pseudogene TRBV3-2) to TRBJ1-2; D gene unclear. The CDR3 runs 13 residues. The V gene's germline CDR1 is LGHDT and CDR2 YNNKEL (reference sequence). Trimming pared 2 bases from V and 4 bases from J, leaving 8 bases between. The DNA of the CDR3 is TGTGCCAGCAGCCAATCACGAACCTATGGCTACACCTTC. The encoded protein is CASSQSRTYGYTF.

This clone was detected only once. The V gene is TRBV7-9, the J gene TRBJ1-1, with no clear D. Germline V CDR1 and CDR2: SEHNR, FQNEAQ (reference sequence). The CDR3 contains 14 residues. Trimming stripped 5 bases from V and 1 base from J, with 11 bases between. For the CDR3, the DNA is TGTGCCAGCAGCCCTCCCCAGGAGAACACTGAAGCTTTCTTT. This codes for CASSPPQENTEAFF.

This clone was observed a handful of times. The chain uses TRBV29-1 and TRBJ1-2; D possibly corresponds to TRBD1 (6 bases). CDR1 and CDR2 (germline): SQVTM, ANQGSEA. The CDR3 contains 13 residues. The germline V and J ends were trimmed by 7 bases and 4 bases, with 16 bases remaining between them. The CDR3 DNA follows: TGCAGCGCAAAACAGGGTTTGCGCTATGGCTACACCTTC. It codes for CSAKQGLRYGYTF.

The chain carries TRBV2 and TRBJ2-1; 13 bases are a match to TRBD2. With 6 bases clipped from V and 9 bases from J, the junction kept 14 bases outside the gene matches. CDR3 length: 17 residues. Germline V lookup: CDR1 SNHLY, CDR2 FYNNEI. This CDR3 reads CASSQTPGLAGPSEQFF. The CDR3 nucleotides read TGTGCCAGCAGCCAAACACCGGGACTAGCGGGACCCAGTGAGCAGTTCTTC.

The chain joins TRBV5-6 to TRBJ1-5; no firm D call. Germline assignment: CDR1 SGHDT and CDR2 YYEEEE. V lost 3 bases, J lost 2 bases, and 6 bases lay in between. CDR3 length equals 13 residues. This CDR3 is CASSSTGNQPQHF. The CDR3 bases are TGTGCCAGCAGCTCCACTGGCAATCAGCCCCAGCATTTT.

The chain links TRBV28 to TRBJ2-7; D assignment may be TRBD1 or TRBD2 (6 bases each). The V end was cut by 4 bases, the J end by 6 bases, with 19 bases between. Germline V gives CDR1 MDHEN, CDR2 SYDVKM. This CDR3 is built from 15 residues. CDR3 region: CASSSSWGAIREQYF. In DNA, the CDR3 is TGTGCCAGCAGTTCTAGTTGGGGGGCGATACGCGAGCAGTACTTC.

Note on this clone: Other nucleotide sequences in the sample specify the same CDR3. V gene TRBV19 combines with J gene TRBJ1-1, with a tentative D call TRBD1 (6 bases). The CDR3 runs to 13 residues. CDR1 and CDR2 (germline): LNHDA, SQIVND (reference sequence). Deletions cut 7 bases from V and 5 bases from J, with 14 bases between. CDR3 sequence (DNA): TGTGCCAGTACGCAGGGGCGCGGAACTGAAGCTTTCTTT. Its translation is CASTQGRGTEAFF.

The chain links TRBV2 to TRBJ1-5, with 9 bases fitting TRBD1. This CDR3 has 19 amino acids. Trimming took 2 bases from V and 0 from J; bases not matched to a gene: 11. Germline V lookup: CDR1 SNHLY, CDR2 FYNNEI. The CDR3, as DNA: TGTGCCAGCAGTGAAAGGGGGGACCGGACAGGGGATAGCAATCAGCCCCAGCATTTT. It codes for CASSERGDRTGDSNQPQHF.

The chain recombines TRBV14 with TRBJ1-1, with D unresolved. V was shortened by 0 bases and J by 5 bases, with 13 bases between the two germline ends. This CDR3 contains 15 residues. CDR1 is SGHDN, CDR2 FVKESK, per germline. This chain's CDR3 is CASSQDWGGWTEAFF. The CDR3 DNA reads TGTGCCAGCAGCCAAGATTGGGGAGGCTGGACTGAAGCTTTCTTT.

V gene TRBV5-8 combines with J gene TRBJ2-1; D assignment may be TRBD1 or TRBD2 (5 bases each). V gave up 6 bases and J gave up 5 bases, with 18 bases separating them. This CDR3 has 15 residues. Germline V gene lookup returns CDR1 SGHTS and CDR2 YDEGEE. The CDR3 loop is CASTTRLGPNNEQFF. DNA for the CDR3: TGTGCCAGCACCACTAGACTGGGGCCCAACAATGAGCAGTTCTTC. The full variable domain, completed using reference TRBV5-8 and TRBJ2-1, is EAGVTQSPTHLIKTRGQQATLRCSPISGHTSVYWYQQALGLGLQFLLWYDEGEERNRGNFPPRFSGRQFPNYSSELNVNALELEDSALYLCASTTRLGPNNEQFFGPGTRLTVL.

The chain couples TRBV5-1 to TRBJ2-3; 9 nucleotides match TRBD2. The V gene's germline CDR1 is SGHRS and CDR2 YFSETQ. With 1 base clipped from V and 4 bases from J, the junction kept 7 bases outside the gene matches. The CDR3 totals 16 residues. The chain's CDR3 is CASSLKASGEADTQYF. CDR3 bases: TGCGCCAGCAGCTTGAAGGCTAGCGGGGAAGCAGATACGCAGTATTTT.

The CDR3 is CASSPLPGNNEQFF. Written as DNA, the CDR3 is TGTGCCAGCAGCCCTTTACCCGGGAACAATGAGCAGTTCTTC. The V gene is TRBV7-3, the J gene TRBJ2-1; tentatively, D is TRBD2 (5 bases). This CDR3 is built from 14 residues. V lost 5 bases and J 5 bases, leaving 13 bases between the germline ends. Germline CDR1 reads SGHTA; CDR2 reads FQGTGA.

The chain employs TRBV4-1 and TRBJ1-5; D gene ambiguous. Between the trimmed V and J ends, which lost 3 bases and 4 bases, there was a span of 10 bases. From germline, CDR1 is MGHRA and CDR2 YSYEKL. This CDR3 is 14 amino acids long. The CDR3 bases are TGCGCCAGCAGCCAGGACGGCCGGAATCAGCCCCAGCATTTT. Amino acids: CASSQDGRNQPQHF.

J is TRBJ1-1 and V is TRBV19, with 10 bases lining up with TRBD1. V shed 8 bases and J 1 base; nucleotides not matched to a gene: 7. The V gene's germline CDR1 is LNHDA and CDR2 SQIVND (reference sequence). CDR3 length: 15 amino acids. In DNA form, the CDR3 reads TGTGCCAGTGGGAGACAGGGGGCCCAGAACACTGAAGCTTTCTTT. It codes for CASGRQGAQNTEAFF.

Only one count was recorded for this clone. The chain is built from TRBV15 and TRBJ2-7; TRBD2 aligns across 7 bases. Unmatched junction bases numbered 8, after V lost 0 bases and J lost 0 bases. In germline, CDR1 is LNHNV, CDR2 YYDKDF (reference sequence). CDR3 length: 17 residues. DNA for the CDR3: TGTGCCACCAGCAGAGATCGGGCTAGCGGATACTCCTACGAGCAGTACTTC. Residues: CATSRDRASGYSYEQYF.

The V call is TRBV25-1, the J call TRBJ2-1; TRBD2 agrees at 12 bases. This CDR3 contains 16 residues. V trimming: 6 bases; J trimming: 7 bases; junction bases outside the gene matches: 10. Looked up from germline, CDR1 is MGHDK and CDR2 is SYGVNS. The CDR3 is CASSRPSGRAGNEQFF. CDR3 in DNA: TGTGCCAGCAGCAGACCTAGCGGGAGGGCGGGGAATGAGCAGTTCTTC.

This sequence joins TRBV5-1 and TRBJ2-7, with D unresolved. With 0 bases removed from V and 7 bases from J, the gap between germline ends came to 17 bases. This CDR3 is 15 amino acids long. Germline assignment: CDR1 SGHRS and CDR2 YFSETQ. CDR3 in amino acids: CASSLEAHVQGEQYF. In DNA form, the CDR3 reads TGCGCCAGCAGCTTGGAGGCCCACGTACAAGGGGAGCAGTACTTC.

The chain has TRBV7-7 and TRBJ2-2; 7 bases are shared with TRBD1. The CDR3 contains 15 residues. In germline, CDR1 is SSHAT, CDR2 FNYEAQ (reference sequence). V shed 4 bases, J shed 1 base, and the junction held 3 bases outside the gene matches. The DNA for the CDR3 is TGTGCCAGCAGCTGGCGACAGGGGAACACCGGGGAGCTGTTTTTT. This encodes CASSWRQGNTGELFF.

This sequence joins TRBV6-1 and TRBJ2-4, with D possibly being TRBD1 or TRBD2 (5 bases each). Between the trimmed V and J ends, which lost 1 base and 0 bases, there was a span of 13 bases. Germline V gene lookup returns CDR1 MNHNS and CDR2 SASEGT. The CDR3 loop spans 17 amino acids. DNA for the CDR3: TGTGCCAGCAGTGAAGGGGGACCTAGTGTAGCCAAAAACATTCAGTACTTC. It encodes CASSEGGPSVAKNIQYF.

V and J are TRBV6-5 and TRBJ1-3; D is uncertain. The germline V gene has CDR1 MNHEY and CDR2 SVGAGI. The V gene lost 7 bases and the J gene lost 0 bases, with 4 bases spanning the gap. This CDR3 contains 12 residues. CDR3: CASKGSGNTIYF. The CDR3 region has the DNA TGTGCCAGCAAGGGCTCTGGAAACACCATATATTTT.

The chain joins TRBV7-9 to TRBJ2-7; 7 bases fit TRBD1. CDR3 length: 15 amino acids. V trimming: 5 bases; J trimming: 6 bases; junction bases outside the gene matches: 13. The germline gives CDR1 SEHNR, CDR2 FQNEAQ (reference sequence). The CDR3 sequence is CASSPRRGLCGEQYF. The CDR3, as DNA: TGTGCCAGCAGCCCCCGCAGGGGGTTATGCGGCGAGCAGTACTTC.